These 8 T cell receptor beta chains came from one sample sequenced in a study of T cells after yellow fever vaccination. TCRdb analysed the 5' RACE reads with MiXCR anew, one entry per CDR3 protein. The sample holds about 580,000 distinct CDR3 sequences; less than 20% are singletons and the top ten take around 16%. The material sequenced was PBMCs, taken less than 6 days after the first yellow fever vaccination. Every receptor here comes from a man between 18 and 29 years old who received the YFV17D yellow fever vaccine.

V is TRBV7-3 and J is TRBJ2-7, with 10 bases aligning to TRBD1. The CDR3 contains 15 residues. Germline values: CDR1 SGHTA, CDR2 FQGTGA. The trim removed 5 bases at V and 3 bases at J, leaving 7 bases unmatched. The CDR3 nucleotides read TGTGCCAGCAGCCCCGGCCGGACAGGGGGCTACGAGCAGTACTTC. This codes for CASSPGRTGGYEQYF.

This clonotype showed up many times. The chain joins TRBV7-9 to TRBJ1-6; D ambiguous. V lost 1 base to trimming and J lost 7 bases, with 8 bases between them. In germline, CDR1 is SEHNR, CDR2 FQNEAQ (reference sequence). This CDR3 contains 14 residues. CDR3 nucleotides: TGTGCCAGCAGCTTAGAGTTAGCAAATTCACCCCTCCACTTT. Protein sequence: CASSLELANSPLHF.

The chain recombines TRBV7-9 with TRBJ1-1; D gene unclear. Germline values: CDR1 SEHNR, CDR2 FQNEAQ (reference sequence). The CDR3 spans 12 residues. V was pared by 5 bases and J by 10 bases, with 14 bases between. CDR3 DNA sequence: TGTGCCAGCAGCCCTCGGGATTTAGGAGCTTTCTTT. It is translated as CASSPRDLGAFF. Drawing the rest from reference TRBV7-9 and TRBJ1-1, the complete variable domain is DTGVSQNPRHKITKRGQNVTFRCDPISEHNRLYWYRQTLGQGPEFLTYFQNEAQLEKSRLLSDRFSAERPKGSFSTLEIQRTEQGDSAMYLCASSPRDLGAFFGQGTRLTVV.

The table lists this clonotype with a few counts. The chain combines TRBV7-6 with TRBJ1-2, with unresolved D. The V end was cut by 5 bases, the J end by 4 bases, with 11 bases between. Looked up from germline, CDR1 is SGHVS and CDR2 is FNYEAQ. CDR3 length equals 13 residues. CDR3 DNA: TGTGCCAGCAGCCCCAACTTACGCTATGGCTACACCTTC. This gives the protein CASSPNLRYGYTF. The whole variable domain, remainder taken from reference TRBV7-6 and TRBJ1-2, is GAGVSQSPRYKVTKRGQDVALRCDPISGHVSLYWYRQALGQGPEFLTYFNYEAQQDKSGLPNDRFSAERPEGSISTLTIQRTEQRDSAMYRCASSPNLRYGYTFGSGTRLTVV.

This clonotype was seen a few times. V is TRBV29-1 and J is TRBJ1-4; D may be TRBD1 (5 bases). The CDR3 has 11 amino acids. The germline V gene has CDR1 SQVTM and CDR2 ANQGSEA. V lost 6 bases to trimming and J lost 8 bases, with 10 bases between them. CDR3 DNA sequence: TGCAGCGTCGCCTGGGGGGAAAAACTGTTTTTT. Translated: CSVAWGEKLFF.

The V gene is TRBV20-1, the J gene TRBJ1-5; D unclear. Germline CDR1 is DFQATT and CDR2 is SNEGSKA (reference sequence). This CDR3 region has 12 residues. V was pared by 3 bases and J by 4 bases, with 7 bases between. This CDR3 reads CSARRENQPQHF. The CDR3 DNA follows: TGCAGTGCTAGGAGGGAGAATCAGCCCCAGCATTTT.

This clonotype has just a few counts. The rearrangement links TRBV5-1 to TRBJ1-3, with D unclear. The CDR3 loop spans 15 amino acids. Trimming removed 0 bases from V and 9 bases from J, with 16 bases in between. Germline assignment: CDR1 SGHRS and CDR2 YFSETQ. The CDR3 loop reads CASSLDRQQAGTIYF. The DNA of the CDR3 is TGCGCCAGCAGCTTGGATCGGCAACAAGCGGGCACCATATATTTT.

The DNA of the CDR3 is TGTGCCAGCAGTTCTCGACAGGGGGCTGTGAACACTGAAGCTTTCTTT. Its translation is CASSSRQGAVNTEAFF. The chain joins TRBV27 to TRBJ1-1; 10 nucleotides match TRBD1. CDR1 MNHEY and CDR2 SMNVEV come from the germline V gene (reference sequence). This CDR3 spans 16 amino acids. The J segment lost 0 bases and the V segment lost 4 bases, leaving 5 bases of the junction unmatched.